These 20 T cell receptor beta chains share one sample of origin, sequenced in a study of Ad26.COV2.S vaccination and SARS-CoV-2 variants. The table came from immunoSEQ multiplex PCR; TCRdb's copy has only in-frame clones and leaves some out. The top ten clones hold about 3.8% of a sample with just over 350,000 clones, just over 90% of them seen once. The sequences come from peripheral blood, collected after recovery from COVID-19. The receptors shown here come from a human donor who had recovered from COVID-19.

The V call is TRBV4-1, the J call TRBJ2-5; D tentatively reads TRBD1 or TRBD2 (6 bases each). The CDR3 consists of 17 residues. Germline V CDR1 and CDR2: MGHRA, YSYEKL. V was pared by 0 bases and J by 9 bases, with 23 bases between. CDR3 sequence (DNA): TGCGCCAGCAGCCAAGATTCTACGGGGGCCCTGCTTATCTCCCAGTACTTC. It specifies CASSQDSTGALLISQYF.

The CDR3 loop is CASSLERRVGGYTF. CDR3 sequence (DNA): TGTGCCAGCAGCTTGGAGCGCAGGGTAGGAGGCTACACCTTC. V is TRBV5-6 and J is TRBJ1-2; a weak D match, TRBD1 (5 bases). Germline CDR1 is SGHDT and CDR2 is YYEEEE. CDR3 size: 14 residues. Trimming removed 0 bases from V and 8 bases from J, with 14 bases in between.

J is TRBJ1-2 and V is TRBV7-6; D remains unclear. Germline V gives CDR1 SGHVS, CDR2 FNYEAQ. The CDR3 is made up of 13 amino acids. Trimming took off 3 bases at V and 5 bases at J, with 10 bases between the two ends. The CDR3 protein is CASSFVEGYGYTF. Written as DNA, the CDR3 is TGTGCCAGCAGCTTCGTCGAAGGATATGGCTACACCTTC.

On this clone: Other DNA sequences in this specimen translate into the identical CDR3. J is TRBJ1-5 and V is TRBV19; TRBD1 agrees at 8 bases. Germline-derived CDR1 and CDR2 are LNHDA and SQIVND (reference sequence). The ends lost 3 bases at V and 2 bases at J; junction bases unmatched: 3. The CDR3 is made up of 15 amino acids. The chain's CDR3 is CASSIGQGGNQPQHF. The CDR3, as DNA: TGTGCCAGTAGTATCGGACAGGGAGGCAATCAGCCCCAGCATTTT.

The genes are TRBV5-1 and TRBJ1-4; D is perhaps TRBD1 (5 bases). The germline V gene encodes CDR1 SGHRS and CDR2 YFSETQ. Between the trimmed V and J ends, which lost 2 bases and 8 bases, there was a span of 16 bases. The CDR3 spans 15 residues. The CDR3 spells CASSLGVGEGEKLFF. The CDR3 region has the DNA TGCGCCAGCAGCTTAGGCGTGGGGGAAGGGGAAAAACTGTTTTTT.

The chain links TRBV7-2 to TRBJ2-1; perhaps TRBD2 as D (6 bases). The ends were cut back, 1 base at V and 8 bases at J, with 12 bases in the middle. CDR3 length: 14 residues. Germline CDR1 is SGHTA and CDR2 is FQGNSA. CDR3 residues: CASSLGPGVDEQFF. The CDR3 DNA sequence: TGTGCCAGCAGCTTAGGTCCGGGAGTCGATGAGCAGTTCTTC.

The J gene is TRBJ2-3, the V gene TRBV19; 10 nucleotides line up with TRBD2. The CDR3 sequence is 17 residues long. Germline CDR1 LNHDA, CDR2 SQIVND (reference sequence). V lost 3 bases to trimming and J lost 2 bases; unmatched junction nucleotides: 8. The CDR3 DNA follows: TGTGCCAGTAGTATTTATTGGACTAGCGGTCCCACAGATACGCAGTATTTT. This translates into CASSIYWTSGPTDTQYF.

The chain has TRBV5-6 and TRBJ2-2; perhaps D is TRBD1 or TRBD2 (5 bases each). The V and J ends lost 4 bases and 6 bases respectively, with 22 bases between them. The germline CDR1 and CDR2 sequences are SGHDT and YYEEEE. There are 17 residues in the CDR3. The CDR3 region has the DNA TGTGCCAGCAGCCCTGACAGACTAACTCGGATGGCCGGGGAGCTGTTTTTT. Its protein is CASSPDRLTRMAGELFF.

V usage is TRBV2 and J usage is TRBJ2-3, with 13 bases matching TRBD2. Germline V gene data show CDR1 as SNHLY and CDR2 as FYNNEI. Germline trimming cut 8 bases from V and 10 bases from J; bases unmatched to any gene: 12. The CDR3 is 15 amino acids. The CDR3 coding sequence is TGTGCCAGCGGTCGAACTAGCGGGGGGGCTCGGGCGCAGTATTTT. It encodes CASGRTSGGARAQYF. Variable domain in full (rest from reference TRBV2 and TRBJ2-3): EPEVTQTPSHQVTQMGQEVILRCVPISNHLYFYWYRQILGQKVEFLVSFYNNEISEKSEIFDDQFSVERPDGSNFTLKIRSTKLEDSAMYFCASGRTSGGARAQYFGPGTRLTVL.

As DNA, the CDR3 is TGTGCCAGCAGTGAAGGGGATTCACCCCTCCACTTT. It yields the protein CASSEGDSPLHF. The chain carries TRBV6-1 and TRBJ1-6; the D is unclear. The V end was cut by 1 base, the J end by 8 bases, with 3 bases between. CDR3 length equals 12 residues. CDR1 is MNHNS and CDR2 is SASEGT in the germline V gene.

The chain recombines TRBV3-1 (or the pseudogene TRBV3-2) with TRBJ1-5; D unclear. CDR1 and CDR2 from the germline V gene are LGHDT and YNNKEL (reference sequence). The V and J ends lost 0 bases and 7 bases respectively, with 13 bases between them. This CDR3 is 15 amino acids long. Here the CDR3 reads CASSQDGVAGQPQHF. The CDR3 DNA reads TGTGCCAGCAGCCAAGATGGGGTCGCGGGGCAGCCCCAGCATTTT.

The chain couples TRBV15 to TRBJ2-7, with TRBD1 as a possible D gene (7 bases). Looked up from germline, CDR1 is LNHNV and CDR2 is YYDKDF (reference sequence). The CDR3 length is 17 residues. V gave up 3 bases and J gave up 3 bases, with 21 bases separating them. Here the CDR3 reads CATSRGQGGDTRYEQYF. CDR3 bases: TGTGCCACCAGCAGGGGCCAGGGGGGTGACACCCGCTACGAGCAGTACTTC. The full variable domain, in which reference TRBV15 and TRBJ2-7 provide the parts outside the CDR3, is DAMVIQNPRYQVTQFGKPVTLSCSQTLNHNVMYWYQQKSSQAPKLLFHYYDKDFNNEADTPDNFQSRRPNTSFCFLDIRSPGLGDTAMYLCATSRGQGGDTRYEQYFGPGTRLTVT.

The CDR3 here is CASSYRTGGRAEAFF. CDR3 DNA: TGTGCCAGCAGTTACCGGACAGGGGGGAGAGCTGAAGCTTTCTTT. The V gene is TRBV6-5, the J gene TRBJ1-1; 10 nucleotides agree with TRBD1. Unmatched junction bases numbered 6, after V lost 2 bases and J lost 6 bases. The CDR3 runs to 15 residues. Germline V gene sequence: CDR1 MNHEY, CDR2 SVGAGI.

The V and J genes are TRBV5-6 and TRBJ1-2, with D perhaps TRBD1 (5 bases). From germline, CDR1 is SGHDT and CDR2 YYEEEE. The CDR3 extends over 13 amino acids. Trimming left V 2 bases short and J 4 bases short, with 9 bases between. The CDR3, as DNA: TGTGCCAGCAGCTTCCAGGGACCCTATGGCTACACCTTC. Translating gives CASSFQGPYGYTF.

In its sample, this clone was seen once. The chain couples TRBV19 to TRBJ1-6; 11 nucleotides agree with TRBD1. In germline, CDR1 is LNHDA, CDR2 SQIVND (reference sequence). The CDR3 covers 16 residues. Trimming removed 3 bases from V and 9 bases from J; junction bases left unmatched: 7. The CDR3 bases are TGTGCCAGTAGTATGCCGACCGGGACAGGGGGTTCACCCCTCCACTTT. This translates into CASSMPTGTGGSPLHF.

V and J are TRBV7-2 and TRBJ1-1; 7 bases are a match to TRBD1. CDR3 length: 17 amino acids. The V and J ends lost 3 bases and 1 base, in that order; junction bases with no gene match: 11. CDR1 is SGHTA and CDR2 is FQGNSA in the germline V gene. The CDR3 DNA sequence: TGTGCCAGCAGCTTGTTGTGGGGGACAGTAAAGAACACTGAAGCTTTCTTT. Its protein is CASSLLWGTVKNTEAFF.

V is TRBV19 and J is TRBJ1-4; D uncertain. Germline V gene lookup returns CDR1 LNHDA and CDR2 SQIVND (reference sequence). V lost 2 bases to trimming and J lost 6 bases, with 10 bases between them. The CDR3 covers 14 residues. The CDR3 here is CASSIWQLDEKLFF. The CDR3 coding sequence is TGTGCCAGTAGTATATGGCAGCTGGATGAAAAACTGTTTTTT.

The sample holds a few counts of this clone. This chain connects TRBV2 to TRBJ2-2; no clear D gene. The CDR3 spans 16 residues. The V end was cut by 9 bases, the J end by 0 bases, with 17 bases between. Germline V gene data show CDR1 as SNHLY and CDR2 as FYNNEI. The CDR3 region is CASKFRGSSNTGELFF. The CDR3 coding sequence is TGTGCCAGTAAGTTTCGTGGCAGTTCGAACACCGGGGAGCTGTTTTTT.

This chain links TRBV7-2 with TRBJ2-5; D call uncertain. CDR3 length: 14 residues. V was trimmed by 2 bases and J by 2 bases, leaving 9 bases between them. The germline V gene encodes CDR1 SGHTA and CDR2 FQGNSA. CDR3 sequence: CASSLSRLQETQYF. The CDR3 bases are TGTGCCAGCAGCTTATCCCGGTTACAAGAGACCCAGTACTTC.

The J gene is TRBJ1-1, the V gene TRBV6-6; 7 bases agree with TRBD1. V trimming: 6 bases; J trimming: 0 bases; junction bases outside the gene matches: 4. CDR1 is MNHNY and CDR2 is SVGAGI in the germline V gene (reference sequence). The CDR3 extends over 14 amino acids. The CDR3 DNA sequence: TGTGCCAGCAGGAAAACAGGGGTGAACACTGAAGCTTTCTTT. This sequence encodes CASRKTGVNTEAFF.